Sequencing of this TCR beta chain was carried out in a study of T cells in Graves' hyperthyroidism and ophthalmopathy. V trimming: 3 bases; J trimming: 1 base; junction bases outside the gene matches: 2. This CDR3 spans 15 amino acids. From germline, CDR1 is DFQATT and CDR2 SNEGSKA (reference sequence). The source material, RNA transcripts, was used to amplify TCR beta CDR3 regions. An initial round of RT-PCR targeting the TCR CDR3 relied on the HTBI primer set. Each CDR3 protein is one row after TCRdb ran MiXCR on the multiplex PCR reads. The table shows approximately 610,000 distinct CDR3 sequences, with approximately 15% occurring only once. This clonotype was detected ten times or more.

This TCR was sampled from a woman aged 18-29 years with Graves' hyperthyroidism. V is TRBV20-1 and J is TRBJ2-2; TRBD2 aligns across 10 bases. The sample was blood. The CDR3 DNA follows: TGCAGTGCTAGGTCTAGCGGGAGGAACACCGGGGAGCTGTTTTTT. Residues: CSARSSGRNTGELFF.